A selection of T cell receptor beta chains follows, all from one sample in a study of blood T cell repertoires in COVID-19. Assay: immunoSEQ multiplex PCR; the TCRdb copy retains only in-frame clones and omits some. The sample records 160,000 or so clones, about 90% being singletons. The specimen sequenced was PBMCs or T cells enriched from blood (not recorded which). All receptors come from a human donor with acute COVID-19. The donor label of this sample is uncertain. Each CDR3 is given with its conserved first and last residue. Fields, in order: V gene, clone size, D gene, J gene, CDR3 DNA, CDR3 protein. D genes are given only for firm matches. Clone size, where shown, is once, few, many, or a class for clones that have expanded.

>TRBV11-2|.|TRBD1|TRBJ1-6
TGTGCCAGCAGCTTAGGGACAGGGTCCTATAATTCACCCCTCCACTTT
CASSLGTGSYNSPLHF
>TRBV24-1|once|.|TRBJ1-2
TGTGCCACCTCCCCCGGGGACTCGCGGGGCTACACCTTC
CATSPGDSRGYTF
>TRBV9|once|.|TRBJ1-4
TGTGCCAGCAGCCCCGGAGTGGGGGCCCCGGGGAGTGAAAAACTGTTTTTT
CASSPGVGAPGSEKLFF
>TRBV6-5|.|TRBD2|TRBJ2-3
TGTGCCAGCAGAAAACTAGCGGGGTACACAGATACGCAGTATTTT
CASRKLAGYTDTQYF
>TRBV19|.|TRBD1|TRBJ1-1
TGTGCCAGTAGTATAGAGTCCCCCTGGACAGGGGACACTGAAGCTTTCTTT
CASSIESPWTGDTEAFF
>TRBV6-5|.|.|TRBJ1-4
TGTGCCAGCAGTTGGTCAGGACTCGACAATGAAAAACTGTTTTTT
CASSWSGLDNEKLFF
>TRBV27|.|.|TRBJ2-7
TGTGCCAGCAGTTTTAGATCGTCGAGCGCTACCACCTACGAGCAGTACTTC
CASSFRSSSATTYEQYF
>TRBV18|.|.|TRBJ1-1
TGTGCCAGCCAACCAAACAGGGACATGAACACTGAAGCTTTCTTT
CASQPNRDMNTEAFF
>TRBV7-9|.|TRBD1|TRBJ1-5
TGTGCCAGCAGCTTAGTGGGGACAGGGGGCAATCAGCCCCAGCATTTT
CASSLVGTGGNQPQHF
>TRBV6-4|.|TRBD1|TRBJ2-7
TGTGCCAGCAGCAGGGACAGCTCCTCCTACGAGCAGTACTTC
CASSRDSSSYEQYF
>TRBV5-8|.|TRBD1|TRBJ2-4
TGTGCCAGCACCTTAAACAGGGGGCTGGAGAAAAACATTCAGTACTTC
CASTLNRGLEKNIQYF
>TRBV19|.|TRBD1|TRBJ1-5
TGTGCCAGTAGTACAGGGGGTAATCAGCCCCAGCATTTT
CASSTGGNQPQHF
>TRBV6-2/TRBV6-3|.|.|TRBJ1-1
TGTGCCAGCAGTTACCCTAGCCCACAAGGCACTGAAGCTTTCTTT
CASSYPSPQGTEAFF
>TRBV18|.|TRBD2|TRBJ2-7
TGTGCCAGCTCACCACCGGGGGGGACCAGTTCCTACGAGCAGTACTTC
CASSPPGGTSSYEQYF
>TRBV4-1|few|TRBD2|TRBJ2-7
TGCGCCAGCAGCCTCGTCCTGGGGGGAGGGGCCGAGCAGTACTTC
CASSLVLGGGAEQYF
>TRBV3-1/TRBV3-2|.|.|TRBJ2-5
TGTGCCAGCAGCCAAGATAGAGGGAGCGACCCATACTTC
CASSQDRGSDPYF
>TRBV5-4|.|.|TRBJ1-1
TGTGCCAGCAGCCCCGGGGGGGGCGCTCTGAACACTGAAGCTTTCTTT
CASSPGGGALNTEAFF
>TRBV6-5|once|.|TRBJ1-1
TGTGCCAGTGGTATCGGCACTGAAGCTTTCTTT
CASGIGTEAFF
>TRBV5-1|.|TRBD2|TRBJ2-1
TGCGCCAGCAGCTTGAAGCCGCTCGGGACTAGTGGATACAATGAGCAGTTCTTC
CASSLKPLGTSGYNEQFF
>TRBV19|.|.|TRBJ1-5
TGTGCCAGTAGTATAGATCGATTCCCCGACAGCTATTATAGCAATCAGCCCCAGCATTTT
CASSIDRFPDSYYSNQPQHF